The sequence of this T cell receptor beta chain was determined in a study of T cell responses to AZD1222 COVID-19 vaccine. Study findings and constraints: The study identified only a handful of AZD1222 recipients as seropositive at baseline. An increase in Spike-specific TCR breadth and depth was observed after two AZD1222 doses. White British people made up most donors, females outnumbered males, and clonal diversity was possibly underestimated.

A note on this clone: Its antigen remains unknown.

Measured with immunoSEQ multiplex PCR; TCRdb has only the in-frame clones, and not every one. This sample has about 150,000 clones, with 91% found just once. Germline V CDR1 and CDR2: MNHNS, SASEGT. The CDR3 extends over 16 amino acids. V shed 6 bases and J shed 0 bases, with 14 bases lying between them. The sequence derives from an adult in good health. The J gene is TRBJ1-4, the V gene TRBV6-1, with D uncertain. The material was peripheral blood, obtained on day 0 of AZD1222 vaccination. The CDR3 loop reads CASREPLNPTNEKLFF. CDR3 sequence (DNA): TGTGCCAGCAGGGAACCGTTAAATCCAACTAATGAAAAACTGTTTTTT.